This T cell receptor beta chain appears in the sequencing data of a study of a mutant IDH1 vaccine in newly diagnosed glioma. Study results and limitations: Apparently, pseudoprogression bore no relation to changes among the top peripheral T cell clonotypes.

Time point: week 5, during vaccination. The vaccine gave 300 ug of a 20-mer mutant IDH1 peptide subcutaneously per dose. Some clones are missing from TCRdb's copy, which holds only in-frame ones; the method was immunoSEQ multiplex PCR. The table shows 75,000 to 85,000 clones, with roughly nine tenths occurring only once. With respect to this clone: Its antigen is still unknown.

This clonotype was obtained from a woman aged 50 to 65 with glioma. The source material was PBMCs, sampled from a glioma patient whose treatment included an IDH1 peptide vaccine.

For the CDR3, the DNA is TGCAGCGTTGAGGGTCAGGGACTTCGTGCGGGTACCTACAATGAGCAGTTCTTC. Amino acids: CSVEGQGLRAGTYNEQFF. The V call is TRBV29-1, the J call TRBJ2-1; a weak D match, TRBD2 (6 bases). The CDR3 is made up of 18 amino acids. Deletions cut 3 bases from V and 2 bases from J, with 23 bases between. CDR1 and CDR2 from the germline V gene are SQVTM and ANQGSEA.